This TCR beta chain was sequenced during a study of blood T cell repertoires in COVID-19. Study as a whole: Some COVID-19 samples were acute and others convalescent; all came from the United States, Italy and Spain.

Methods used by the authors: Using reference gene primer amplification, nucleated cell counts were estimated. Here immunoSEQ multiplex PCR was the method, and the copy in TCRdb shows in-frame clones only, minus some. Clone size and V and J calls were adopted from that table, with D and trimming inferred from the DNA. The sample gives about 350,000 clones, roughly 90% of which show up once; about 3% is in the top ten. Participants spanned ages 18 to 89 years and resided in 20 to 30 US areas. Cohorts were determined from participant-reported clinical history. V lost 0 bases, J lost 2 bases, and 0 bases stayed unmatched. Germline assignment: CDR1 SEHNR and CDR2 FQNEAQ (reference sequence). CDR3 length: 14 amino acids. This clone was detected only a few times.

This sequence originates from a woman in her twenties or thirties who had recovered from COVID-19. Material for sequencing was PBMCs or T cells enriched from blood (not recorded which). The chain recombines TRBV7-9 with TRBJ2-7, with 8 bases identical to TRBD1. CDR3 sequence reads: CASSLADRAYEQYF. CDR3 nucleotides: TGTGCCAGCAGCTTAGCGGACAGGGCCTACGAGCAGTACTTC.